A single sample is the source of the 23 T cell receptor beta chains below, sequenced in a study of T cell responses to AZD1222 COVID-19 vaccine. Produced via immunoSEQ multiplex PCR; TCRdb's table is partial and in-frame only. The table lists about 140,000 clones, 93% of them singletons. The starting material was peripheral blood, obtained on day 0 of AZD1222 vaccination. These receptor sequences come from an adult in good health.

This sequence joins TRBV18 and TRBJ2-3, with 7 bases identical to TRBD2. Germline-derived CDR1 and CDR2 are KGHSH and LQKENI. CDR3 length: 15 residues. The ends lost 1 base at V and 4 bases at J; junction bases unmatched: 5. The CDR3 reads CASSPLGRVADTQYF. CDR3 DNA: TGTGCCAGCTCACCACTTGGGAGGGTTGCAGATACGCAGTATTTT.

The chain has TRBV19 and TRBJ1-3; D perhaps matches TRBD1 (5 bases). This CDR3 comprises 16 residues. Germline V gene data show CDR1 as LNHDA and CDR2 as SQIVND (reference sequence). The germline V and J ends were trimmed by 6 bases and 0 bases, with 15 bases remaining between them. The CDR3 DNA sequence: TGTGCCAGTAGGCGACCGGGACGTAGCTCTGGAAACACCATATATTTT. Translation gives CASRRPGRSSGNTIYF.

The genes are TRBV5-1 and TRBJ1-6, with D possibly matching TRBD1 (5 bases). The V and J ends lost 0 bases and 10 bases respectively, with 14 bases between them. The length of the CDR3 is 15 residues. The V gene's germline CDR1 is SGHRS and CDR2 YFSETQ. In DNA form, the CDR3 reads TGCGCCAGCAGCTTGGGACCGGACAATGAGTCACCCCTCCACTTT. Translation: CASSLGPDNESPLHF.

The genes are TRBV9 and TRBJ2-3; 10 nucleotides align to TRBD2. Germline CDR1 is SGDLS and CDR2 is YYNGEE. Trimming at V came to 0 bases and at J to 5 bases, leaving 6 bases not matched to a gene. The CDR3 totals 16 residues. The chain's CDR3 is CASSVGAGGPRDTQYF. CDR3 coding DNA: TGTGCCAGCAGCGTAGGAGCGGGAGGGCCTCGAGATACGCAGTATTTT.

The chain has TRBV27 and TRBJ2-7, with D unresolved. CDR1 and CDR2 from the germline V gene are MNHEY and SMNVEV (reference sequence). V was shortened by 2 bases and J by 2 bases, with 16 bases between the two germline ends. The CDR3 length is 16 residues. Written as DNA, the CDR3 is TGTGCCAGCAGTTTAGGCGCCTTTCCCGAAGCCTACGAGCAGTACTTC. This encodes CASSLGAFPEAYEQYF.

J is TRBJ1-1 and V is TRBV9; maybe TRBD1 (6 bases). The V end lost 4 bases, the J end lost 4 bases, and 17 bases lay between the germline ends. CDR1 is SGDLS and CDR2 is YYNGEE in the germline V gene. The CDR3 runs to 15 residues. CDR3 DNA: TGTGCCAGCAGCCCCCATACAGGGTTTGGCACTGAAGCTTTCTTT. The encoded protein is CASSPHTGFGTEAFF. Together with reference TRBV9 and TRBJ1-1, the CDR3 gives the full variable domain: DSGVTQTPKHLITATGQRVTLRCSPRSGDLSVYWYQQSLDQGLQFLIQYYNGEERAKGNILERFSAQQFPDLHSELNLSSLELGDSALYFCASSPHTGFGTEAFFGQGTRLTVV.

The chain uses TRBV15 and TRBJ2-1; 7 nucleotides agree with TRBD1. Germline V gene sequence: CDR1 LNHNV, CDR2 YYDKDF (reference sequence). Trimming took 4 bases from V and 6 from J; bases not matched to a gene: 3. This CDR3 region has 13 residues. The CDR3 is CATSKTGANEQFF. CDR3 sequence (DNA): TGTGCCACCAGCAAAACAGGGGCCAATGAGCAGTTCTTC.

This chain uses TRBV27 with TRBJ1-4; perhaps TRBD1 as D (6 bases). The CDR3 length is 16 residues. Germline V gives CDR1 MNHEY, CDR2 SMNVEV (reference sequence). The V gene lost 5 bases and the J gene lost 8 bases, with 21 bases spanning the gap. The CDR3 DNA reads TGTGCCAGCAGTAAGGACAGTGGTGGCCTCCGCGAAAAACTGTTTTTT. It codes for CASSKDSGGLREKLFF.

This chain connects TRBV28 to TRBJ2-3; TRBD1 aligns across 9 bases. The CDR3 runs 16 residues. Germline V CDR1 and CDR2: MDHEN, SYDVKM. J was trimmed by 2 bases and V by 2 bases; bases with no gene match: 5. CDR3 nucleotides: TGTGCCAGCAGTTTAAGCGGGACAGGGTTCACAGATACGCAGTATTTT. Its translation: CASSLSGTGFTDTQYF.

This chain connects TRBV19 to TRBJ2-1; TRBD2 matches 7 bases. J lost 7 bases, V lost 7 bases, and 10 bases had no gene match. This CDR3 comprises 14 residues. Germline V gene data show CDR1 as LNHDA and CDR2 as SQIVND (reference sequence). CDR3 region: CASKLAGDLNEQFF. As DNA, the CDR3 is TGTGCCAGTAAGTTGGCGGGAGATCTAAATGAGCAGTTCTTC.

The chain uses TRBV25-1 and TRBJ1-6; 8 nucleotides agree with TRBD1. The CDR3 sequence is 15 residues long. Germline CDR1 is MGHDK and CDR2 is SYGVNS. Unmatched junction bases numbered 2, after V lost 4 bases and J lost 3 bases. The chain's CDR3 is CASSGGQGYNSPLHF. CDR3 bases: TGTGCCAGCAGTGGCGGACAGGGCTATAATTCACCCCTCCACTTT.

For the CDR3, the DNA is TGTGCCAGCAGTTTATTTGGGTTAGCGGGAGCTCGTAGAGCCAAAAACATTCAGTACTTC. Protein product: CASSLFGLAGARRAKNIQYF. J is TRBJ2-4 and V is TRBV28, with 9 bases identical to TRBD2. Germline V gene lookup returns CDR1 MDHEN and CDR2 SYDVKM. This CDR3 spans 20 amino acids. V lost 1 base and J lost 0; bases outside the gene matches: 13.

V and J are TRBV6-5 and TRBJ1-5; D is perhaps TRBD1 (6 bases). Trimming shortened V by 5 bases and J by 5 bases, and 16 bases separated the two germline ends. CDR1 and CDR2 (germline): MNHEY, SVGAGI. The CDR3 length is 15 residues. The CDR3: CASSPQTGNDQPQHF. CDR3 sequence (DNA): TGTGCCAGCAGTCCACAGACAGGAAATGATCAGCCCCAGCATTTT.

This clone occurred once. V and J are TRBV10-1 and TRBJ1-1, with a tentative D call TRBD1 (5 bases). V was clipped by 0 bases and J by 3 bases, with 5 bases between them. The CDR3 is 13 residues long. Germline CDR1 reads WNHNN; CDR2 reads SYGVQD (reference sequence). The CDR3 loop reads CASSESGDTEAFF. CDR3 sequence (DNA): TGCGCCAGCAGTGAGTCGGGGGACACTGAAGCTTTCTTT.

This chain links TRBV2 with TRBJ1-2; 9 bases align to TRBD1. The CDR3 is 17 amino acids. V shed 0 bases, J shed 6 bases, and the junction held 11 bases outside the gene matches. Germline CDR1 reads SNHLY; CDR2 reads FYNNEI. The CDR3 spells CASSEAGGQGLLHGYTF. The DNA for the CDR3 is TGTGCCAGCAGTGAAGCGGGGGGACAGGGCCTCCTCCATGGCTACACCTTC.

The V gene is TRBV3-1 (or the pseudogene TRBV3-2), the J gene TRBJ1-6; 8 nucleotides line up with TRBD1. This CDR3 region has 15 residues. Germline assignment: CDR1 LGHDT and CDR2 YNNKEL (reference sequence). Trimming took 2 bases from V and 7 from J; bases not matched to a gene: 4. DNA for the CDR3: TGTGCCAGCAGCCAACAGGGGACAGGCAATTCACCCCTCCACTTT. This encodes CASSQQGTGNSPLHF.

The chain links TRBV7-8 to TRBJ2-7, with D tentatively TRBD1 or TRBD2 (6 bases each). CDR1 and CDR2 from the germline V gene are SGHVS and FQNEAQ. The CDR3 consists of 14 residues. Trimming pared 4 bases from V and 8 bases from J, leaving 18 bases between. CDR3 coding DNA: TGTGCCAGCAGCTCCCGGACGGGGGCCCCTCAGCAGTACTTC. Protein product: CASSSRTGAPQQYF.

The rearrangement uses TRBV2 and TRBJ1-1, with unresolved D. This CDR3 comprises 14 residues. CDR1 and CDR2 (germline): SNHLY, FYNNEI. Trimming stripped 5 bases from V and 6 bases from J, with 16 bases between. The CDR3 nucleotides read TGTGCCAGCAGTAAGGCCGGGTACAATCCTGAAGCTTTCTTT. Residues: CASSKAGYNPEAFF.

As DNA, the CDR3 is TGTGCCAGCAGTCCGGCAGGGGGCGACGCTGAAGCTTTCTTT. It encodes CASSPAGGDAEAFF. The chain has TRBV27 and TRBJ1-1; 8 nucleotides agree with TRBD1. Germline assignment: CDR1 MNHEY and CDR2 SMNVEV (reference sequence). The CDR3 runs 14 residues. Losses at the gene ends were 5 bases for V and 6 bases for J; bases not matched to a gene: 8.

The rearrangement links TRBV14 to TRBJ2-7, with 7 bases matching TRBD1. CDR3 length: 13 residues. Germline V gene sequence: CDR1 SGHDN, CDR2 FVKESK. After removal of 3 bases from V and 3 bases from J, the junction contained 2 bases not matched to a gene. This CDR3 reads CASSQGQLYEQYF. Here the CDR3 DNA reads TGTGCCAGCAGCCAGGGACAGCTCTACGAGCAGTACTTC.

The chain is built from TRBV5-1 and TRBJ2-7, with 9 bases aligning to TRBD2. J was trimmed by 5 bases and V by 0 bases; bases with no gene match: 6. The CDR3 is made up of 15 amino acids. The V gene's germline CDR1 is SGHRS and CDR2 YFSETQ. DNA for the CDR3: TGCGCCAGCAGCTTGGGCGGGGGGGTCAGCCACGAGCAGTACTTC. Translating gives CASSLGGGVSHEQYF.

The gene calls are TRBV19 and TRBJ1-6; a weak D match, TRBD1 (6 bases). The CDR3 totals 14 residues. The V end lost 6 bases, the J end lost 8 bases, and 14 bases lay between the germline ends. The germline CDR1 and CDR2 sequences are LNHDA and SQIVND (reference sequence). CDR3 residues: CASSLQGKDSPLHF. The CDR3 bases are TGTGCCAGTAGCCTACAGGGAAAGGATTCACCCCTCCACTTT.

J is TRBJ1-1 and V is TRBV29-1; TRBD1 matches at 7 bases. Trimming removed 5 bases from V and 0 bases from J; junction bases left unmatched: 15. Per germline, CDR1 SQVTM and CDR2 ANQGSEA. This CDR3 region has 17 residues. The CDR3 is CSVSHAAGGLMNTEAFF. The CDR3 DNA reads TGCAGCGTTTCCCACGCGGCAGGGGGTCTCATGAACACTGAAGCTTTCTTT. The full variable domain, with the rest looked up from reference TRBV29-1 and TRBJ1-1, is SAVISQKPSRDICQRGTSLTIQCQVDSQVTMMFWYRQQPGQSLTLIATANQGSEATYESGFVIDKFPISRPNLTFSTLTVSNMSPEDSSIYLCSVSHAAGGLMNTEAFFGQGTRLTVV.